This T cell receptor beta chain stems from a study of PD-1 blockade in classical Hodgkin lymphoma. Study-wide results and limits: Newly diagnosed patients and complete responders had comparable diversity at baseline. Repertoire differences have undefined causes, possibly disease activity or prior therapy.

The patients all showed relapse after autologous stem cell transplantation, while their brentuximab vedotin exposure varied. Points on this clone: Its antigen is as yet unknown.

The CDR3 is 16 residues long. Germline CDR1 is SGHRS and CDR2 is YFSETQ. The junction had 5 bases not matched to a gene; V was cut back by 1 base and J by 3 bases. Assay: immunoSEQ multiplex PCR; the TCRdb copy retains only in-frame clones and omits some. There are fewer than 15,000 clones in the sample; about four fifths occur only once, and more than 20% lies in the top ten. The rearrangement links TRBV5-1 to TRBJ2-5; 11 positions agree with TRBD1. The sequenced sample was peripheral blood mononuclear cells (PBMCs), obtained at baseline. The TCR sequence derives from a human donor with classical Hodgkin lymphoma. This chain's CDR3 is CASSLTGTGGEETQYF. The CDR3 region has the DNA TGCGCCAGCAGCTTGACCGGGACAGGGGGAGAAGAGACCCAGTACTTC.